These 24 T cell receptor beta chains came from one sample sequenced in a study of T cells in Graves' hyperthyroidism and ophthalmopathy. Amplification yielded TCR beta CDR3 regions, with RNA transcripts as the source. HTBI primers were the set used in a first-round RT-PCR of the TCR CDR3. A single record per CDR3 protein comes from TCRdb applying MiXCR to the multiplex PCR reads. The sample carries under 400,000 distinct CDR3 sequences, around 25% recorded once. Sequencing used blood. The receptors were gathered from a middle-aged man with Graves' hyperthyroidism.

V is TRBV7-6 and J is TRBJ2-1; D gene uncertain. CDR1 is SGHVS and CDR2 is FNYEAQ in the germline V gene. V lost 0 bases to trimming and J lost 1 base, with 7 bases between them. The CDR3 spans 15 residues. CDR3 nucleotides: TGTGCCAGCAGCTTAGCGGCATTTTCCTACAATGAGCAGTTCTTC. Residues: CASSLAAFSYNEQFF.

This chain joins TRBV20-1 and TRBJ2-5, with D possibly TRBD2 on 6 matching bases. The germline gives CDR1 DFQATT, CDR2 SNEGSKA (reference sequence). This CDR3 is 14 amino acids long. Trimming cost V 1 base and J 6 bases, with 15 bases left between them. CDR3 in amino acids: CSARVGTGGQTQYF. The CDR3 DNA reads TGCAGTGCTAGAGTTGGGACTGGGGGACAGACCCAGTACTTC.

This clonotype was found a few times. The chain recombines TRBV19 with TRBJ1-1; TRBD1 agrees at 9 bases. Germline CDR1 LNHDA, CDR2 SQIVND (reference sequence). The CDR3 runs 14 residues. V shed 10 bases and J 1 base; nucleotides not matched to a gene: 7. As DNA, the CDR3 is TGTGCCACCATGCCGGGACAGGGGAACACTGAAGCTTTCTTT. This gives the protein CATMPGQGNTEAFF.

The CDR3: CASQTGNIGEQYF. The CDR3 nucleotides read TGTGCCAGCCAGACAGGGAACATCGGCGAGCAGTACTTC. The chain uses TRBV9 and TRBJ2-7; 7 nucleotides agree with TRBD1. This CDR3 region has 13 residues. Germline loops: CDR1 SGDLS, CDR2 YYNGEE. The V segment lost 7 bases and the J segment 6 bases; nucleotides outside the gene matches: 10.

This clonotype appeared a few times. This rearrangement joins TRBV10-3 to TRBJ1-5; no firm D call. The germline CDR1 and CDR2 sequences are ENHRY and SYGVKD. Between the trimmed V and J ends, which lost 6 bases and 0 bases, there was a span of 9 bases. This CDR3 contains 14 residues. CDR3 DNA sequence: TGTGCCATCAGCCAAGATTATAGCAATCAGCCCCAGCATTTT. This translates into CAISQDYSNQPQHF.

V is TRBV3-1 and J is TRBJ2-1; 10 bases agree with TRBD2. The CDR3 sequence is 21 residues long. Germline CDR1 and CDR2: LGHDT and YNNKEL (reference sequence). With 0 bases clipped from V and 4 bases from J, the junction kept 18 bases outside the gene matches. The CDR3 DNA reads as TGTGCCAGCAGCCAAGACTTTAATATCCATACCTGGACTAGCGGTTACAATGAGCAGTTCTTC. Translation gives CASSQDFNIHTWTSGYNEQFF.

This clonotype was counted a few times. The DNA of the CDR3 is TGTGCCAGCAGCCTAGTCGGTGGGAACATTCAGTACTTC. Amino acids: CASSLVGGNIQYF. The chain recombines TRBV7-2 with TRBJ2-4, with D hard to call. There are 13 residues in the CDR3. V was clipped by 5 bases and J by 7 bases, with 12 bases between them. Germline V gene sequence: CDR1 SGHTA, CDR2 FQGNSA.

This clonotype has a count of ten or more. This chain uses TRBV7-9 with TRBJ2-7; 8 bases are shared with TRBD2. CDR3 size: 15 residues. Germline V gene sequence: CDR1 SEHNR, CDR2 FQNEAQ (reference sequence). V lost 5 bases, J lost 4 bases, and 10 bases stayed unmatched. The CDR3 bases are TGTGCCAGCAGCAGAGGTAGCGGGACTAGGTACGAGCAGTACTTC. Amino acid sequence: CASSRGSGTRYEQYF.

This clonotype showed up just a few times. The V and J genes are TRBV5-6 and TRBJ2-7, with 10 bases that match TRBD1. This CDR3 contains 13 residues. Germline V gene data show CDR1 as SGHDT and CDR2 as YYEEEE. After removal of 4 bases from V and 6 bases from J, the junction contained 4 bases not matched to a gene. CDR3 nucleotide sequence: TGTGCCAGCAGCCCCGGGACAGGGGTCGAGCAGTACTTC. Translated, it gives CASSPGTGVEQYF. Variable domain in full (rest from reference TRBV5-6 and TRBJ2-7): DAGVTQSPTHLIKTRGQQVTLRCSPKSGHDTVSWYQQALGQGPQFIFQYYEEEERQRGNFPDRFSGHQFPNYSSELNVNALLLGDSALYLCASSPGTGVEQYFGPGTRLTVT.

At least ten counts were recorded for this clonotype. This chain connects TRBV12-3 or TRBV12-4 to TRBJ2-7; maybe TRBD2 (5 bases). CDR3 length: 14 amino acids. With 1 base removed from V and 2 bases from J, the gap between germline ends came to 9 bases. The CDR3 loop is CASSLEDFAYEQYF. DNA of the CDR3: TGTGCCAGCAGTTTAGAGGACTTCGCCTACGAGCAGTACTTC.

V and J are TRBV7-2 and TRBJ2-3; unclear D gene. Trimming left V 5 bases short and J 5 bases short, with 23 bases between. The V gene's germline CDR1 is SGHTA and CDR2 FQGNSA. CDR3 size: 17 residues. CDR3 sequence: CASSQDLPPGARDTQYF. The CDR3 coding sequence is TGTGCCAGCAGCCAAGATCTTCCCCCCGGCGCAAGAGATACGCAGTATTTT.

CDR3 DNA: TGCAGTGCTAGAAAGCCAGCGGGAGGGCCAGGGGAAAATCAGCAGTTCTTC. Amino acid sequence: CSARKPAGGPGENQQFF. This rearrangement joins TRBV20-1 to TRBJ2-1, with TRBD2 matching 10 bases. In germline, CDR1 is DFQATT, CDR2 SNEGSKA (reference sequence). The junction had 18 bases not matched to a gene; V was cut back by 2 bases and J by 11 bases. The CDR3 is 17 amino acids.

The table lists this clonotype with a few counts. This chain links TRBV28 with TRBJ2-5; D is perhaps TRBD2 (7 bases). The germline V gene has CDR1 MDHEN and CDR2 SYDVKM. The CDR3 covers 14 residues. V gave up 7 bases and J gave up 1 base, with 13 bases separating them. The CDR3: CASTWGGGQETQYF. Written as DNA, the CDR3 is TGTGCCAGCACCTGGGGAGGGGGCCAAGAGACCCAGTACTTC.

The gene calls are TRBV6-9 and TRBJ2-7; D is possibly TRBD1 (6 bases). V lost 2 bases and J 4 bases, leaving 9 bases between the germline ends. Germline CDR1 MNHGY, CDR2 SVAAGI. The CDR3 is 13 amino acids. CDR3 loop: CASSYRTAYEQYF. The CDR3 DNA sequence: TGTGCCAGCAGTTATCGGACAGCATACGAGCAGTACTTC.

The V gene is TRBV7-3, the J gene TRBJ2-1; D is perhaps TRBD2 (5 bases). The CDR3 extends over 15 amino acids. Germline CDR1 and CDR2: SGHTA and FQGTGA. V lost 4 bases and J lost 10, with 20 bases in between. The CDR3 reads CASSSNPEGFREQFF. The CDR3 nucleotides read TGTGCCAGCAGCTCAAACCCTGAGGGTTTCAGGGAGCAGTTCTTC.

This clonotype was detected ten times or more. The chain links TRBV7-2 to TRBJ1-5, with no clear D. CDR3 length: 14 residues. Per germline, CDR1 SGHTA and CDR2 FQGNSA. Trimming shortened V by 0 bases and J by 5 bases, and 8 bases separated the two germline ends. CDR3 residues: CASSLAGNDQPQHF. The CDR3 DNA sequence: TGTGCCAGCAGCTTAGCAGGGAATGATCAGCCCCAGCATTTT.

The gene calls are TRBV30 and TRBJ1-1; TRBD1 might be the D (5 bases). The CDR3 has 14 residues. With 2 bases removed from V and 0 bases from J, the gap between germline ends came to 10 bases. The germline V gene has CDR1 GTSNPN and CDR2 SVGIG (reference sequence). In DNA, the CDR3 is TGTGCCTGGAGTCCGGGACTGGTGAACACTGAAGCTTTCTTT. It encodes CAWSPGLVNTEAFF.

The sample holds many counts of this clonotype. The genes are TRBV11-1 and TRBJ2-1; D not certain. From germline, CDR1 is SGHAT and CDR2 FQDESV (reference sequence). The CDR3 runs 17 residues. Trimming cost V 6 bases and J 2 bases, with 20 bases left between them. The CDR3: CASRTTPDKVPYNEQFF. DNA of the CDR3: TGTGCCAGCAGGACCACCCCTGACAAGGTTCCCTACAATGAGCAGTTCTTC.

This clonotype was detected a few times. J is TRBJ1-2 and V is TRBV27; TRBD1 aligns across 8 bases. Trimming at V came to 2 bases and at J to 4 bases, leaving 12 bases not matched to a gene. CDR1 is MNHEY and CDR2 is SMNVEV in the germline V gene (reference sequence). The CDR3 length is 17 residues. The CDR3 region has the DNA TGTGCCAGCAGTTTAAATCCTCCGGGACAGGACCCCTATGGCTACACCTTC. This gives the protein CASSLNPPGQDPYGYTF.

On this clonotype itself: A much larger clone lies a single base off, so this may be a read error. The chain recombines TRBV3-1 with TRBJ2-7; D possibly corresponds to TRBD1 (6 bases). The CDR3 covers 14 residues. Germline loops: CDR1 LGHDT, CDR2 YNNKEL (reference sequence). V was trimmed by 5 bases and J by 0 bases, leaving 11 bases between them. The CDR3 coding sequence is TGTGCCAGCAGCTGGACAGATAGCTCCTACGAGCAGTACTTC. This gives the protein CASSWTDSSYEQYF.

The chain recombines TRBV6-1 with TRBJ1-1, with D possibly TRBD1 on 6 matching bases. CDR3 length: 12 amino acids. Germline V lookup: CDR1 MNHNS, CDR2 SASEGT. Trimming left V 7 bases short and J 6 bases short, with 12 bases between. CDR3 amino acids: CASKGTSSEAFF. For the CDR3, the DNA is TGTGCCAGCAAAGGGACATCCTCTGAAGCTTTCTTT.

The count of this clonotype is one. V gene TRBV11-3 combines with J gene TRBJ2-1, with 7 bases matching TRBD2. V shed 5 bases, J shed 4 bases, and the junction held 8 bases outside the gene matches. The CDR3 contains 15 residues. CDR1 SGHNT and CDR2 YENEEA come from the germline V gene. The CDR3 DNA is TGTGCCAGCAGCGTAGGAAGCGGGAAATACAATGAGCAGTTCTTC. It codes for CASSVGSGKYNEQFF. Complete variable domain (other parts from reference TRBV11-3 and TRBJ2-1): EAGVVQSPRYKIIEKKQPVAFWCNPISGHNTLYWYLQNLGQGPELLIRYENEEAVDDSQLPKDRFSAERLKGVDSTLKIQPAELGDSAVYLCASSVGSGKYNEQFFGPGTRLTVL.

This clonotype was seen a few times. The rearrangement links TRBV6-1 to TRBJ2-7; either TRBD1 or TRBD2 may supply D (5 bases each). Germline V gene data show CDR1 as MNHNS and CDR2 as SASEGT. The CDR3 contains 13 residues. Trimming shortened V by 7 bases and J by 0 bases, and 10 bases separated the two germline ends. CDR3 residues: CASTGRPSYEQYF. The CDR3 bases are TGTGCCAGCACGGGACGGCCCTCCTACGAGCAGTACTTC.

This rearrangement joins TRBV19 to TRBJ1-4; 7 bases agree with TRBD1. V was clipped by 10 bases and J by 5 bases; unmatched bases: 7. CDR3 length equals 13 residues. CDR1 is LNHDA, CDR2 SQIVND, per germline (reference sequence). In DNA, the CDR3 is TGTGCCACCGCACAGGGGAGAAATGAAAAACTGTTTTTT. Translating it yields CATAQGRNEKLFF. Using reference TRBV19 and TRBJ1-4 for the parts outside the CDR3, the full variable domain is DGGITQSPKYLFRKEGQNVTLSCEQNLNHDAMYWYRQDPGQGLRLIYYSQIVNDFQKGDIAEGYSVSREKKESFPLTVTSAQKNPTAFYLCATAQGRNEKLFFGSGTQLSVL.